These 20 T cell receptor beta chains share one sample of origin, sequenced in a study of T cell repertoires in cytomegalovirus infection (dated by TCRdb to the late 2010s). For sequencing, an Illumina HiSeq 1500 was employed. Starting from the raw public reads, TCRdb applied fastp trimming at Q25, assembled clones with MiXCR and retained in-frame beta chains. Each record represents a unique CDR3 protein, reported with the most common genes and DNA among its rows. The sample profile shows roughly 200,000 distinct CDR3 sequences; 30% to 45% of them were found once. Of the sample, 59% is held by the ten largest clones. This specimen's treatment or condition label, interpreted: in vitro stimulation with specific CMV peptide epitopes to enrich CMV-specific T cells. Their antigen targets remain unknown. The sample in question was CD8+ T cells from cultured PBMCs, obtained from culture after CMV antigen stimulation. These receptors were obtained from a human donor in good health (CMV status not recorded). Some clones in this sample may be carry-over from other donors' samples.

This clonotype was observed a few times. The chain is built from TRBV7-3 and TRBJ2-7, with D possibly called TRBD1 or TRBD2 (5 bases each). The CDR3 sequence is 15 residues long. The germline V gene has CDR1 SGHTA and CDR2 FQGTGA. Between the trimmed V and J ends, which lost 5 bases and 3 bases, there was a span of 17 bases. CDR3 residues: CASSLAGGAFYEQYF. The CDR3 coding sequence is TGTGCCAGCAGCCTGGCTGGGGGTGCGTTCTACGAGCAGTACTTC. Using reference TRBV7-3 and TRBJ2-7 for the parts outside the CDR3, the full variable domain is GAGVSQTPSNKVTEKGKYVELRCDPISGHTALYWYRQSLGQGPEFLIYFQGTGAADDSGLPNDRFFAVRPEGSVSTLKIQRTERGDSAVYLCASSLAGGAFYEQYFGPGTRLTVT.

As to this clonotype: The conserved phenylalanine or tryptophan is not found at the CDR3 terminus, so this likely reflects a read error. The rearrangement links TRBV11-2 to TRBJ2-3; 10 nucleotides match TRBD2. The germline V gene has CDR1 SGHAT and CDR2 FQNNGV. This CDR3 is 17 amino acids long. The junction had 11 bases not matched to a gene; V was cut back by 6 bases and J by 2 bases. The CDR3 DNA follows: TGTGCCAGCAGAGCCAATCAAGCGGGGGGGGACACAGATACGCAGTATTAT. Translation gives CASRANQAGGDTDTQYY.

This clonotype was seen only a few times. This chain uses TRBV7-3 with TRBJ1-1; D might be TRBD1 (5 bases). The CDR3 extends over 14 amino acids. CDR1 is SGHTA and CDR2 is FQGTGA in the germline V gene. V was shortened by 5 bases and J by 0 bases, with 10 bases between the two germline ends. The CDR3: CASSEGSLNTEAFF. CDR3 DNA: TGTGCCAGCAGCGAGGGGTCCCTGAACACTGAAGCTTTCTTT.

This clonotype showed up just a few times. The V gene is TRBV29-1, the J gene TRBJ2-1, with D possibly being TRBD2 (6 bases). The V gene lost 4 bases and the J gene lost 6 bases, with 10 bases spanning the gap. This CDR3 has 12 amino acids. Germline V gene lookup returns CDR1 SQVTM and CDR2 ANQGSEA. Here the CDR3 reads CSVGRDGNEQFF. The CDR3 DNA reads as TGCAGCGTTGGGAGGGACGGCAATGAGCAGTTCTTC.

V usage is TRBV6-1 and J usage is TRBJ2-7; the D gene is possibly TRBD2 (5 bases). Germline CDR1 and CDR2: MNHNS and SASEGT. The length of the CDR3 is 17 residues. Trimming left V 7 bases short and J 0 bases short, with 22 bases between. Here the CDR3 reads CASTRGRGRGSSYEQYF. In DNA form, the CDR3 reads TGTGCCAGCACCCGAGGGCGAGGGCGAGGGAGCTCCTACGAGCAGTACTTC.

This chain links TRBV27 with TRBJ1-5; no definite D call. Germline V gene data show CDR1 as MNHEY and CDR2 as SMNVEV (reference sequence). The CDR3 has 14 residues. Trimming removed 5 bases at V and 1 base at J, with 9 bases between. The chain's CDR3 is CASSPGRSNQPQHF. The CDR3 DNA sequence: TGTGCCAGCAGTCCCGGACGAAGCAATCAGCCCCAGCATTTT.

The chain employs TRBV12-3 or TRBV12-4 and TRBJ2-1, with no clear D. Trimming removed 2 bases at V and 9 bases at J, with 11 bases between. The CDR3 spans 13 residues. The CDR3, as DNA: TGTGCCAGCAGTTTACCCTCGAACGCTGAGCAGTTCTTC. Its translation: CASSLPSNAEQFF.

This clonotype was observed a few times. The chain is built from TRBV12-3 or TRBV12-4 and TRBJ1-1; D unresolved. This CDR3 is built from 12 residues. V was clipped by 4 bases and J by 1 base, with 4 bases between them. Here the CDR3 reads CASSSPNTEAFF. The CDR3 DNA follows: TGTGCCAGCAGTTCCCCGAACACTGAAGCTTTCTTT.

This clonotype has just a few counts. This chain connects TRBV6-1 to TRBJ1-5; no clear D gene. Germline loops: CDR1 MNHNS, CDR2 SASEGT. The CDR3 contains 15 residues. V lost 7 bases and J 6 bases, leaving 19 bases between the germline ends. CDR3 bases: TGTGCCAGCACCCAGACGAGGGTACTCCTTCAGCCCCAGCATTTT. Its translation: CASTQTRVLLQPQHF.

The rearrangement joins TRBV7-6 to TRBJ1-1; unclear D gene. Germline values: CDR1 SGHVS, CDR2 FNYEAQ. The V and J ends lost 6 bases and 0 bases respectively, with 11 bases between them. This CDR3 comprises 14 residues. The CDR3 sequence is CASRVGGMNTEAFF. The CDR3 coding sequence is TGTGCCAGCAGGGTAGGAGGTATGAACACTGAAGCTTTCTTT.

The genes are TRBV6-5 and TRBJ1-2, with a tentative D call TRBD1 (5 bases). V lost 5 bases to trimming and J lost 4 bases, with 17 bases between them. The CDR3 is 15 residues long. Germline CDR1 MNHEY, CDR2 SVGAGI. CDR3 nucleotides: TGTGCCAGCAGTCCGTCTACAGGATATAGCTATGGCTACACCTTC. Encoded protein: CASSPSTGYSYGYTF.

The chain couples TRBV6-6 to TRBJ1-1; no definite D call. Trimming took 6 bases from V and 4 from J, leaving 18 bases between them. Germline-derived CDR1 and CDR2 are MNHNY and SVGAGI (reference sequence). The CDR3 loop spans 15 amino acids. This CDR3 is CASSYPGELFTEAFF. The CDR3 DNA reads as TGTGCCAGCAGCTATCCCGGGGAGCTGTTCACTGAAGCTTTCTTT.

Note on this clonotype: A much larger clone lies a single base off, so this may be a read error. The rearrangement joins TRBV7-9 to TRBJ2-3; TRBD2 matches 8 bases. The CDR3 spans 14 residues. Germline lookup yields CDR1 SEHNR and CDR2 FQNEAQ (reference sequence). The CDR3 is CASFEAGATDMQYF. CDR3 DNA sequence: TGTGCCAGCTTCGAAGCGGGAGCGACAGATATGCAGTATTTT.

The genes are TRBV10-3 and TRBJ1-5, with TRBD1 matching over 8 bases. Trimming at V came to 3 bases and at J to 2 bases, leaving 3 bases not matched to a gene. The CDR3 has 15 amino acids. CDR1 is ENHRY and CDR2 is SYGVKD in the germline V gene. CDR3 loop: CAISEQGVGNQPQHF. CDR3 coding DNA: TGTGCCATCAGTGAACAGGGGGTAGGCAATCAGCCCCAGCATTTT.

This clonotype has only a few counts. Here the CDR3 DNA reads TGTGCCAGCAGTTTAAGGGGAGCCCTCGCTAATGAGCAGTTCTTC. Protein sequence: CASSLRGALANEQFF. The chain recombines TRBV12-3 or TRBV12-4 with TRBJ2-1; possibly TRBD1 or TRBD2 for D (5 bases each). Trimming shortened V by 2 bases and J by 7 bases, and 15 bases separated the two germline ends. The CDR3 contains 15 residues.

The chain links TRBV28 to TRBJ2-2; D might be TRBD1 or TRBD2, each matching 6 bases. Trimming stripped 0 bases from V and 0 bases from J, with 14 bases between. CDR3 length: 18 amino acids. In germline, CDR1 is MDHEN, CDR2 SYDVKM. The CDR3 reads CASSLWSGDNANTGELFF. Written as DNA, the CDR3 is TGTGCCAGCAGTTTATGGTCGGGGGACAACGCGAACACCGGGGAGCTGTTTTTT.

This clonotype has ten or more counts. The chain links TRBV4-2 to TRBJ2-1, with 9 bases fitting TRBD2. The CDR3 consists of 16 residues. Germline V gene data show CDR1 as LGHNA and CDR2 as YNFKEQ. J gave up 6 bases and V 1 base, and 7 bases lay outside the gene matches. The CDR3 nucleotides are TGTGCCAGCAGCCAAGGAGCGGGAGGACCCCCCAATGAGCAGTTCTTC. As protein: CASSQGAGGPPNEQFF.

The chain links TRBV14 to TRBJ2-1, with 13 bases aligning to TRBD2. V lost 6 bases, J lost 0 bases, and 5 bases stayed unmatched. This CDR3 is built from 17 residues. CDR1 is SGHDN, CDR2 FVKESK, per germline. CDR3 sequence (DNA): TGTGCCAGCAGTCAGGGACTAGCGGGGAACTCCTACAATGAGCAGTTCTTC. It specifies CASSQGLAGNSYNEQFF.

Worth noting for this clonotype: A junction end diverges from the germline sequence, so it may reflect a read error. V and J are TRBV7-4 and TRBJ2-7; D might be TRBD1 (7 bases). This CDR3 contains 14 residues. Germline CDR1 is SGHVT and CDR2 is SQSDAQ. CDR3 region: CASSVQGGRVEPYF. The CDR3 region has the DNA TGTGCCAGCAGCGTTCAGGGGGGCCGGGTCGAGCCGTACTTC.

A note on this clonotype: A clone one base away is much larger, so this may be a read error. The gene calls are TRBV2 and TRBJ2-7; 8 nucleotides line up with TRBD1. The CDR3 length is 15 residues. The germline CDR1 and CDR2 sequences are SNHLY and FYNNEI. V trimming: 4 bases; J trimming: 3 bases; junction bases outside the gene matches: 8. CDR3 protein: CASSVAGGKLYEQYF. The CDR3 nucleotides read TGTGCCAGCAGTGTGGCAGGGGGCAAACTCTACGAGCAGTACTTC.